The 19 T cell receptor beta chains in this list originate from one sample, sequenced in a study of OX40 agonist ivuxolimab in advanced cancers. The assay was immunoSEQ multiplex PCR, and TCRdb's table has in-frame clones only and misses some. Among around 26,000 clones listed, around 81% were seen once. The material was CD4+ or CD8+ T cells sorted from blood, obtained in a trial of the OX40 agonist ivuxolimab. The receptor source for this set is an adult with an advanced solid tumor such as melanoma, head and neck, liver or kidney cancer.

This sequence joins TRBV19 and TRBJ1-1, with 10 positions matching TRBD1. This CDR3 spans 13 amino acids. Unmatched junction bases numbered 6, after V lost 3 bases and J lost 11 bases. CDR1 LNHDA and CDR2 SQIVND come from the germline V gene (reference sequence). CDR3 protein: CASSISGTGDAFF. The CDR3 DNA follows: TGTGCCAGTAGTATTTCCGGGACAGGGGATGCTTTCTTT. The full variable domain, completed using reference TRBV19 and TRBJ1-1, is DGGITQSPKYLFRKEGQNVTLSCEQNLNHDAMYWYRQDPGQGLRLIYYSQIVNDFQKGDIAEGYSVSREKKESFPLTVTSAQKNPTAFYLCASSISGTGDAFFGQGTRLTVV.

This chain uses TRBV7-2 with TRBJ2-3, with D possibly matching TRBD1 (5 bases). Germline CDR1 and CDR2: SGHTA and FQGNSA. V gave up 2 bases and J gave up 1 base, with 10 bases separating them. The length of the CDR3 is 15 residues. The CDR3: CASSLLVRGTDTQYF. CDR3 DNA: TGTGCCAGCAGCTTATTGGTCAGGGGCACAGATACGCAGTATTTT.

The V and J genes are TRBV6-5 and TRBJ2-7; possibly TRBD1 or TRBD2 for D (5 bases each). V lost 0 bases to trimming and J lost 6 bases, with 9 bases between them. This CDR3 is 13 amino acids long. Germline CDR1 reads MNHEY; CDR2 reads SVGAGI. The CDR3 DNA sequence: TGTGCCAGCAGTTACTCGCCAGGGAGCGAGCAGTACTTC. It codes for CASSYSPGSEQYF.

V and J are TRBV5-4 and TRBJ1-2; 7 bases are shared with TRBD1. Germline CDR1 and CDR2: SGHNT and YYREEE (reference sequence). CDR3 length equals 14 residues. V lost 3 bases, J lost 5 bases, and 7 bases stayed unmatched. The CDR3 reads CASSSDRERYGYTF. CDR3 nucleotide sequence: TGTGCCAGCAGCTCTGACAGGGAGAGGTATGGCTACACCTTC.

V is TRBV11-2 and J is TRBJ1-1; the D is unclear. The V gene's germline CDR1 is SGHAT and CDR2 FQNNGV. The CDR3 totals 15 residues. V lost 1 base and J lost 1, with 10 bases in between. The DNA for the CDR3 is TGTGCCAGCAGCTTAGTTCGTTCCCCGAACACTGAAGCTTTCTTT. Its protein product is CASSLVRSPNTEAFF.

This clone appeared a single time. This rearrangement joins TRBV6-5 to TRBJ2-1, with D possibly being TRBD1 or TRBD2 (6 bases each). The V and J ends lost 6 bases and 3 bases respectively, with 9 bases between them. CDR1 is MNHEY and CDR2 is SVGAGI in the germline V gene. There are 13 residues in the CDR3. The CDR3 DNA reads as TGTGCCAGCAGACAGGGACTCTACAATGAGCAGTTCTTC. It specifies CASRQGLYNEQFF.

The genes are TRBV27 and TRBJ1-1; 7 positions match TRBD1. Germline values: CDR1 MNHEY, CDR2 SMNVEV (reference sequence). CDR3 length equals 13 residues. The trim removed 8 bases at V and 4 bases at J, leaving 7 bases unmatched. The chain's CDR3 is CASHQGGGTEAFF. CDR3 DNA sequence: TGTGCCAGCCACCAAGGGGGCGGCACTGAAGCTTTCTTT.

In its sample, this clone was seen once. The rearrangement joins TRBV7-2 to TRBJ2-7; D might be TRBD2 (5 bases). This CDR3 region has 13 residues. The V gene's germline CDR1 is SGHTA and CDR2 FQGNSA. V lost 4 bases to trimming and J lost 2 bases, with 9 bases between them. The CDR3 spells CASSSLGAYEQYF. The CDR3 DNA reads TGTGCCAGCAGCTCTCTCGGGGCCTACGAGCAGTACTTC.

The chain combines TRBV2 with TRBJ2-1, with unresolved D. The CDR3 consists of 15 residues. CDR1 SNHLY and CDR2 FYNNEI come from the germline V gene. Trimming removed 2 bases from V and 7 bases from J, with 15 bases in between. The CDR3, as DNA: TGTGCCAGCAGTGAAAAGCCTAACTATGATAATGAGCAGTTCTTC. It translates to CASSEKPNYDNEQFF. Full variable domain (remainder filled in from reference TRBV2 and TRBJ2-1): EPEVTQTPSHQVTQMGQEVILRCVPISNHLYFYWYRQILGQKVEFLVSFYNNEISEKSEIFDDQFSVERPDGSNFTLKIRSTKLEDSAMYFCASSEKPNYDNEQFFGPGTRLTVL.

This chain uses TRBV5-6 with TRBJ2-3, with D hard to call. Germline CDR1 SGHDT, CDR2 YYEEEE. This CDR3 is 11 amino acids long. V gave up 4 bases and J gave up 2 bases, with 2 bases separating them. CDR3 nucleotide sequence: TGTGCCAGCAGCCACACAGATACGCAGTATTTT. Protein product: CASSHTDTQYF. Complete variable domain (other parts from reference TRBV5-6 and TRBJ2-3): DAGVTQSPTHLIKTRGQQVTLRCSPKSGHDTVSWYQQALGQGPQFIFQYYEEEERQRGNFPDRFSGHQFPNYSSELNVNALLLGDSALYLCASSHTDTQYFGPGTRLTVL.

V usage is TRBV27 and J usage is TRBJ1-3, with D perhaps TRBD1 (5 bases). This CDR3 is built from 14 residues. The germline V gene encodes CDR1 MNHEY and CDR2 SMNVEV (reference sequence). Trimming took 4 bases from V and 4 from J, leaving 11 bases between them. The CDR3 nucleotides read TGTGCCAGCAGTTATGGGACGGTGGGAAACACCATATATTTT. Protein product: CASSYGTVGNTIYF.

V and J are TRBV19 and TRBJ1-1; D gene ambiguous. The germline V gene encodes CDR1 LNHDA and CDR2 SQIVND (reference sequence). The CDR3 sequence is 13 residues long. V lost 5 bases and J 0 bases, leaving 7 bases between the germline ends. CDR3 amino acids: CASSAYMNTEAFF. The CDR3 bases are TGTGCCAGTAGTGCCTACATGAACACTGAAGCTTTCTTT.

This chain joins TRBV2 and TRBJ2-1; D remains unclear. This CDR3 has 12 amino acids. Germline CDR1 SNHLY, CDR2 FYNNEI. V was pared by 5 bases and J by 3 bases, with 5 bases between. DNA of the CDR3: TGTGCCAGCAGTTTCAACTACAATGAGCAGTTCTTC. Translating it yields CASSFNYNEQFF.

V usage is TRBV27 and J usage is TRBJ2-7; maybe TRBD2 (5 bases). CDR1 is MNHEY, CDR2 SMNVEV, per germline (reference sequence). V was shortened by 5 bases and J by 0 bases, with 8 bases between the two germline ends. The CDR3 sequence is 13 residues long. CDR3 sequence (DNA): TGTGCCAGCAGTGACCGGGGCTCCTACGAGCAGTACTTC. Translated, it gives CASSDRGSYEQYF.

This rearrangement joins TRBV9 to TRBJ2-1; TRBD2 agrees at 9 bases. Germline V lookup: CDR1 SGDLS, CDR2 YYNGEE. The length of the CDR3 is 17 residues. Trimming removed 1 base from V and 7 bases from J; junction bases left unmatched: 12. For the CDR3, the DNA is TGTGCCAGCAGCGTATATGGTAGCGGGAGAGTAGGGAATGAGCAGTTCTTC. The encoded protein is CASSVYGSGRVGNEQFF.

The V and J genes are TRBV9 and TRBJ1-4; D remains unclear. The CDR3 covers 14 residues. V dropped 3 bases and J dropped 5 bases, with 11 bases sitting between them. Per the germline V gene, CDR1 is SGDLS and CDR2 is YYNGEE. The CDR3 region is CASSEAGGNEKLFF. DNA for the CDR3: TGTGCCAGCAGCGAGGCGGGAGGGAATGAAAAACTGTTTTTT.

The rearrangement links TRBV14 to TRBJ2-7, with 12 bases matching TRBD2. From germline, CDR1 is SGHDN and CDR2 FVKESK. This CDR3 is 15 amino acids long. Losses at the gene ends were 4 bases for V and 3 bases for J; bases not matched to a gene: 4. The CDR3 bases are TGTGCCAGCAGCCGTGGGACTAGCGGGTACTACGAGCAGTACTTC. This encodes CASSRGTSGYYEQYF.

V is TRBV28 and J is TRBJ1-3, with D unclear. This CDR3 has 15 amino acids. Deletions cut 3 bases from V and 0 bases from J, with 9 bases between. Germline V gene lookup returns CDR1 MDHEN and CDR2 SYDVKM. CDR3 in DNA: TGTGCCAGCAGTTTTCCTCCGGTCTCTGGAAACACCATATATTTT. Translating it yields CASSFPPVSGNTIYF.

This chain connects TRBV9 to TRBJ2-2, with 13 nucleotides matching TRBD2. Germline trimming cut 0 bases from V and 2 bases from J; bases unmatched to any gene: 4. Germline CDR1 reads SGDLS; CDR2 reads YYNGEE. CDR3 length equals 18 residues. The CDR3 DNA is TGTGCCAGCAGCGTAGCAACTAGCGGGAGGGTTAACACCGGGGAGCTGTTTTTT. Protein sequence: CASSVATSGRVNTGELFF.